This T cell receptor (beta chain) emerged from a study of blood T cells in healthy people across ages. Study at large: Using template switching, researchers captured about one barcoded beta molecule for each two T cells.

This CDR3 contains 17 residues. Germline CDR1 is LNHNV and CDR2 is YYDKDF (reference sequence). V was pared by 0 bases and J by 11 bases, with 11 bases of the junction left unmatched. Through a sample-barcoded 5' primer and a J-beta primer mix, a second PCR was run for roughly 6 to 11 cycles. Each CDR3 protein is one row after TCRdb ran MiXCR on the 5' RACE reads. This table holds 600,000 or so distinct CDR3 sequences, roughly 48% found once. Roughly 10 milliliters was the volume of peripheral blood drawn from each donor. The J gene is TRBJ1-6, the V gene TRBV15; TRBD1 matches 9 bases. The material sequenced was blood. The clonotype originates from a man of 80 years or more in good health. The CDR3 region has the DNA TGTGCCACCAGCAGAGATCGGGCGGACAGGGGAGCAGCACCCCTCCACTTT. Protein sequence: CATSRDRADRGAAPLHF.